Below, one T cell receptor (beta chain) is given with its context. Clones were read by immunoSEQ multiplex PCR, and TCRdb kept only the in-frame ones, dropping some. The sample carries fewer than 850,000 clones, 90% recorded once. This entry is derived from a study of shared clonotypes between healthy human individuals. The sequenced sample was memory CD8+ T cells from PBMCs. Subset of the sample: CD45RO+ cells pooled with CCR7-negative TemRA cells. The source is a man younger than 35 in good health. Some clones in this sample may be carry-over from other donors' samples.

The CDR3 nucleotides are TGTGCCAGCAGCGCCCATAGCAATCAGCCCCAGCATTTT. Encoded protein: CASSAHSNQPQHF. The chain couples TRBV7-8 to TRBJ1-5; D call uncertain. This CDR3 is built from 13 residues. CDR1 and CDR2 from the germline V gene are SGHVS and FQNEAQ. V shed 5 bases and J shed 0 bases, with 5 bases lying between them. Looking up the rest from reference TRBV7-8 and TRBJ1-5 gives the full variable domain: GAGVSQSPRYKVAKRGQDVALRCDPISGHVSLFWYQQALGQGPEFLTYFQNEAQLDKSGLPSDRFFAERPEGSVSTLKIQRTQQEDSAVYLCASSAHSNQPQHFGDGTRLSIL.